The sequence of this T cell receptor beta chain was determined in a study of shared clonotypes between healthy human individuals. Study results and limitations: The generation probabilities recorded for non-shared clonotypes fell below those of clonotypes shared by all four donors. What rarefaction showed was incomplete sorted-subset sequencing despite large depth.

CDR1 and CDR2 (germline): SGDLS, YYNGEE. The ends lost 4 bases at V and 4 bases at J; junction bases unmatched: 5. The length of the CDR3 is 14 residues. In regard to this clone: Antigen specificity is unknown.

In replicate PCRs of sorted subsets, about 190 ng DNA, roughly 27,000 T cell genomes, was used. Method: immunoSEQ multiplex PCR; TCRdb's copy keeps in-frame clones and lacks some. The profile covers roughly 2.2 million clones, with 85% to 95% appearing a single time and 0.3% to 0.45% taken by the ten largest. The clonotype was recovered from a man younger than 30 in good health. Some clones in this sample may be carry-over from other donors' samples. Sequenced sample: naive CD4+ T cells from PBMCs. This sample's subset: CD45RA+ positively selected. The chain employs TRBV9 and TRBJ1-5; 7 bases are shared with TRBD1. CDR3 residues: CASSKQGTNQPQHF. Here the CDR3 DNA reads TGTGCCAGCAGCAAACAGGGGACAAATCAGCCCCAGCATTTT.